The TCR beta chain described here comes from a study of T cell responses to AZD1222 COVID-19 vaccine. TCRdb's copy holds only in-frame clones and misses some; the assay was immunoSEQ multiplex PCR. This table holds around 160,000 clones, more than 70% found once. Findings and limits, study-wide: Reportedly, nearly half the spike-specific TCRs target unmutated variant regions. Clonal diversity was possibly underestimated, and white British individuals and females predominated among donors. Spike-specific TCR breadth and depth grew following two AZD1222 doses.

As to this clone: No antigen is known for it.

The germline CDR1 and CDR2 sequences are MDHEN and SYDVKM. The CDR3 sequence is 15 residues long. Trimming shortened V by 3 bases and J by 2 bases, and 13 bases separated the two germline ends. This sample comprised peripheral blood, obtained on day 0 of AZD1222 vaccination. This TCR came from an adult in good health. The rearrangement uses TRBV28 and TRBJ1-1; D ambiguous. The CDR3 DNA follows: TGTGCCAGCAGTTTCGCCTCCCCATTTAACACTGAAGCTTTCTTT. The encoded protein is CASSFASPFNTEAFF.